The 24 T cell receptor beta chains below all came from one sample that was sequenced in a study of CD8 T cells in ankylosing spondylitis. MiXCR, run by TCRdb on the 5' RACE reads, gives a single entry per CDR3 protein. The data hold some 240,000 distinct CDR3 sequences, with around 9.1% observed a single time. Specimen: blood, either unsorted or a sorted T cell fraction (not recorded which). These receptors all come from a male donor with ankylosing spondylitis or in good health (not recorded which).

This clonotype has at least ten counts. The genes are TRBV6-5 and TRBJ1-6; TRBD1 aligns across 8 bases. V was pared by 2 bases and J by 10 bases, with 13 bases of the junction left unmatched. The germline CDR1 and CDR2 sequences are MNHEY and SVGAGI. This CDR3 region has 17 residues. CDR3 sequence (DNA): TGTGCCAGCAGTTACCAAGCTCCGGACAGGGCAGTATCACCCCTCCACTTT. Its translation: CASSYQAPDRAVSPLHF.

This clonotype occurred many times. This chain connects TRBV20-1 to TRBJ2-7; 9 positions agree with TRBD1. Germline V gene sequence: CDR1 DFQATT, CDR2 SNEGSKA (reference sequence). The CDR3 totals 12 residues. The CDR3 nucleotides read TGCGGCTCCGGGACAGGGCCCCACGAGCAGTACTTC. This codes for CGSGTGPHEQYF.

This rearrangement joins TRBV7-2 to TRBJ1-5; 10 bases line up with TRBD1. Germline CDR1 SGHTA, CDR2 FQGNSA. The CDR3 is 16 residues long. With V trimmed by 5 bases and J by 0 bases, 4 bases remained unmatched. The CDR3 protein is CASSARDRGSNQPQHF. The CDR3, as DNA: TGTGCCAGCAGCGCCCGGGACAGGGGTAGCAATCAGCCCCAGCATTTT.

This clonotype was picked up many times. The genes are TRBV14 and TRBJ2-7; tentatively, D is TRBD2 (7 bases). The CDR3 sequence is 13 residues long. Looked up from germline, CDR1 is SGHDN and CDR2 is FVKESK. Trimming shortened V by 6 bases and J by 3 bases, and 12 bases separated the two germline ends. The CDR3 DNA is TGTGCCAGCAGTCTAGGGGGGGTCTACGAGCAGTACTTC. Amino acids: CASSLGGVYEQYF.

This clonotype was seen at least ten times. The rearrangement joins TRBV6-4 to TRBJ1-1, with TRBD1 matching 7 bases. Germline loops: CDR1 MRHNA, CDR2 SNTAGT. This CDR3 contains 15 residues. J lost 0 bases, V lost 6 bases, and 7 bases had no gene match. The CDR3 protein is CASSREGQMNTEAFF. Here the CDR3 DNA reads TGTGCCAGCAGCCGAGAGGGACAGATGAACACTGAAGCTTTCTTT.

This clonotype came up many times. This chain uses TRBV5-1 with TRBJ1-6, with D possibly matching TRBD1 (5 bases). Per the germline V gene, CDR1 is SGHRS and CDR2 is YFSETQ. This CDR3 contains 13 residues. The germline V and J ends were trimmed by 2 bases and 9 bases, with 9 bases remaining between them. CDR3 sequence reads: CASSLSQGSPLHF. The CDR3 bases are TGCGCCAGCAGCTTATCGCAGGGTTCACCCCTCCACTTT.

This clonotype has a handful of counts. V gene TRBV15 combines with J gene TRBJ2-1; unclear D gene. V was clipped by 0 bases and J by 9 bases, with 9 bases between them. CDR1 and CDR2 from the germline V gene are LNHNV and YYDKDF (reference sequence). The CDR3 sequence is 13 residues long. The CDR3 region has the DNA TGTGCCACCAGCAGAGAGCGGTGGGGTGAGCAGTTCTTC. As protein: CATSRERWGEQFF.

The V gene is TRBV5-5, the J gene TRBJ2-2; D is uncertain. Germline CDR1 and CDR2: SGHKS and YYEKEE (reference sequence). The CDR3 is 13 amino acids. V dropped 4 bases and J dropped 3 bases, with 7 bases sitting between them. The CDR3 DNA is TGTGCCAGCAGCAGAGTGTACACCGGGGAGCTGTTTTTT. Translated: CASSRVYTGELFF. Full variable domain (remainder filled in from reference TRBV5-5 and TRBJ2-2): DAGVTQSPTHLIKTRGQQVTLRCSPISGHKSVSWYQQVLGQGPQFIFQYYEKEERGRGNFPDRFSARQFPNYSSELNVNALLLGDSALYLCASSRVYTGELFFGEGSRLTVL.

At least ten counts were recorded for this clonotype. Germline is not matched at one junction end, which may reflect a read error. The V and J genes are TRBV12-3 or TRBV12-4 and TRBJ2-7; 9 bases agree with TRBD2. This CDR3 contains 14 residues. CDR3 sequence: CASRLAGVKYEQYF. For the CDR3, the DNA is TGTGCCAGCAGGTTAGCGGGAGTTAAGTACGAGCAGTACTTC.

The chain joins TRBV13 to TRBJ2-2, with 11 bases fitting TRBD2. CDR3 size: 16 residues. Germline CDR1 PRHDT, CDR2 FYEKMQ (reference sequence). With 6 bases clipped from V and 1 base from J, the junction kept 4 bases outside the gene matches. This chain's CDR3 is CASRRGLAGNTGELFF. The CDR3 bases are TGTGCCAGCAGACGAGGACTAGCGGGGAACACCGGGGAGCTGTTTTTT.

This clonotype was observed at least ten times. The gene calls are TRBV20-1 and TRBJ1-2; unclear D gene. Germline V gene data show CDR1 as DFQATT and CDR2 as SNEGSKA (reference sequence). This CDR3 is built from 14 residues. V lost 0 bases, J lost 3 bases, and 11 bases lay in between. CDR3 sequence reads: CSARDEKPYYGYTF. CDR3 DNA: TGCAGTGCTAGAGATGAGAAACCTTACTATGGCTACACCTTC.

As concerns this clonotype: The junction shows a germline mismatch at one end, possibly a read error. The chain couples TRBV4-2 to TRBJ2-3; D not certain. The CDR3 runs 15 residues. Germline values: CDR1 LGHNA, CDR2 YNFKEQ. The CDR3 is CAISPGPSSTDTQYF. In DNA, the CDR3 is TGTGCCATCAGCCCCGGGCCCTCTAGCACAGATACGCAGTATTTT.

This clonotype has ten or more counts. The chain combines TRBV7-2 with TRBJ2-2; 7 nucleotides agree with TRBD2. Germline V gene sequence: CDR1 SGHTA, CDR2 FQGNSA. Trimming cost V 5 bases and J 7 bases; bases outside gene matches: 4. The CDR3 contains 13 residues. The CDR3 DNA follows: TGTGCCAGCAGCATAACTAGCGTCGGGGAGCTGTTTTTT. It encodes CASSITSVGELFF.

In its sample, this clonotype was seen many times. The chain recombines TRBV5-6 with TRBJ1-2; D is ambiguous. CDR3 length equals 14 residues. V dropped 0 bases and J dropped 5 bases, with 11 bases sitting between them. Per germline, CDR1 SGHDT and CDR2 YYEEEE. The DNA for the CDR3 is TGTGCCAGCAGCTTGGTGGTCGGAATTTATGGCTACACCTTC. As protein: CASSLVVGIYGYTF.

This clonotype occurred many times. V usage is TRBV24-1 and J usage is TRBJ1-1; possibly TRBD1 for D (5 bases). The V and J ends lost 3 bases and 5 bases respectively, with 21 bases between them. The CDR3 consists of 17 residues. CDR1 and CDR2 from the germline V gene are KGHDR and SFDVKD. As DNA, the CDR3 is TGTGCCACCAGTGATGATCGCCCGGGACCCCAAGGGACTGAAGCTTTCTTT. Translated: CATSDDRPGPQGTEAFF.

The gene calls are TRBV7-8 and TRBJ2-6, with TRBD1 identical over 10 bases. CDR3 length: 18 amino acids. Trimming took 5 bases from V and 0 from J; bases not matched to a gene: 7. Germline V CDR1 and CDR2: SGHVS, FQNEAQ. Here the CDR3 reads CASSPRDRGLSGANVLTF. The CDR3 coding sequence is TGTGCCAGCAGCCCCCGGGACAGGGGCCTCTCTGGGGCCAACGTCCTGACTTTC.

The gene calls are TRBV6-5 and TRBJ1-2; D call uncertain. Germline loops: CDR1 MNHEY, CDR2 SVGAGI. With 4 bases removed from V and 5 bases from J, the gap between germline ends came to 11 bases. CDR3 length: 13 residues. CDR3 residues: CASSSPGRYGYTF. CDR3 in DNA: TGTGCCAGCAGTTCCCCCGGGCGTTATGGCTACACCTTC.

This clonotype came up many times. The chain couples TRBV29-1 to TRBJ2-5, with D possibly matching TRBD1 (8 bases). Trimming stripped 5 bases from V and 4 bases from J, with 11 bases between. Germline V CDR1 and CDR2: SQVTM, ANQGSEA. This CDR3 contains 12 residues. This chain's CDR3 is CSVTGGVETQYF. The CDR3, as DNA: TGCAGCGTTACAGGGGGGGTAGAGACCCAGTACTTC.

On this clonotype itself: A much larger clone differs from this one at a single base, so this may be a read error. The chain has TRBV20-1 and TRBJ1-5; no definite D call. The CDR3 is 13 amino acids. Germline V gene data show CDR1 as DFQATT and CDR2 as SNEGSKA (reference sequence). The CDR3 DNA sequence: TGCCGTGCTGCTGCGGGGTTCAATCAGCCCCAGCATTTT. This codes for CRAAAGFNQPQHF.

This clonotype was seen a handful of times. The chain joins TRBV27 to TRBJ1-6; D is unclear. The CDR3 covers 17 residues. With 2 bases removed from V and 0 bases from J, the gap between germline ends came to 11 bases. Germline V gene data show CDR1 as MNHEY and CDR2 as SMNVEV (reference sequence). CDR3 region: CASSLEAVSSYNSPLHF. The CDR3 DNA sequence: TGTGCCAGCAGTTTAGAGGCGGTTAGCTCCTATAATTCACCCCTCCACTTT.

In its sample, this clonotype was seen many times. This rearrangement joins TRBV29-1 to TRBJ2-3; D ambiguous. The germline CDR1 and CDR2 sequences are SQVTM and ANQGSEA. V gave up 0 bases and J gave up 4 bases, with 11 bases separating them. The CDR3 consists of 14 residues. CDR3 residues: CSVEDSPPPDTQYF. The CDR3 DNA is TGCAGCGTTGAAGATAGCCCACCCCCAGATACGCAGTATTTT.

This clonotype came up many times. This rearrangement joins TRBV12-3 or TRBV12-4 to TRBJ2-7, with D tentatively TRBD2 (5 bases). The CDR3 length is 14 residues. Trimming left V 5 bases short and J 2 bases short, with 13 bases between. CDR3 region: CASSPGLFTYEQYF. The CDR3, as DNA: TGTGCCAGCAGTCCAGGACTGTTCACCTACGAGCAGTACTTC.

This clonotype was seen at least ten times. V and J are TRBV12-3 or TRBV12-4 and TRBJ1-1, with 10 bases aligning to TRBD1. The CDR3 runs 14 residues. The V gene end was trimmed by 3 bases and the J gene end by 4 bases; junction bases not matched to a gene: 2. The CDR3 bases are TGTGCCAGCAGTTTGAGGACAGGGGGCACTGAAGCTTTCTTT. Translation: CASSLRTGGTEAFF.

This clonotype was picked up many times. This rearrangement joins TRBV5-1 to TRBJ2-5, with D perhaps TRBD2 (5 bases). CDR3 length equals 13 residues. In germline, CDR1 is SGHRS, CDR2 YFSETQ. V lost 4 bases and J 5 bases, leaving 12 bases between the germline ends. CDR3 sequence: CASSPRTGETQYF. The CDR3 bases are TGCGCCAGCAGCCCCCGGACTGGGGAGACCCAGTACTTC. Variable domain in full (rest from reference TRBV5-1 and TRBJ2-5): KAGVTQTPRYLIKTRGQQVTLSCSPISGHRSVSWYQQTPGQGLQFLFEYFSETQRNKGNFPGRFSGRQFSNSRSEMNVSTLELGDSALYLCASSPRTGETQYFGPGTRLLVL.